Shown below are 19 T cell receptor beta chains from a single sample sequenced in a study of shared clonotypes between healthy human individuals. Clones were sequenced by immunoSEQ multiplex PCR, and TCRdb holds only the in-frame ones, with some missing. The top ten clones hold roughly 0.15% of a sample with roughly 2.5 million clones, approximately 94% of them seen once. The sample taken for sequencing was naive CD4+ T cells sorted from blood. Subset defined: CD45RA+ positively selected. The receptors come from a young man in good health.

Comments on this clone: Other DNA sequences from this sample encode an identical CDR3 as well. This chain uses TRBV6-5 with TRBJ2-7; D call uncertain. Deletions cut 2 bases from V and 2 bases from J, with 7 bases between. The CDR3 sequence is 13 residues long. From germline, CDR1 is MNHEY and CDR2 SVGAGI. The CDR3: CASSYRRAYEQYF. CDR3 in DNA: TGTGCCAGCAGTTACCGAAGGGCCTACGAGCAGTACTTC.

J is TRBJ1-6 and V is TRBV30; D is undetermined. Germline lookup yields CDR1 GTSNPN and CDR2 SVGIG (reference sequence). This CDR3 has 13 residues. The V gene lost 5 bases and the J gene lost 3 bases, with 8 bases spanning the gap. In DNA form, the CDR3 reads TGTGCCTGGGGGAGTAACTATAATTCACCCCTCCACTTT. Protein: CAWGSNYNSPLHF. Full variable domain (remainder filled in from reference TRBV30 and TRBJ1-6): SQTIHQWPATLVQPVGSPLSLECTVEGTSNPNLYWYRQAAGRGLQLLFYSVGIGQISSEVPQNLSASRPQDRQFILSSKKLLLSDSGFYLCAWGSNYNSPLHFGNGTRLTVT.

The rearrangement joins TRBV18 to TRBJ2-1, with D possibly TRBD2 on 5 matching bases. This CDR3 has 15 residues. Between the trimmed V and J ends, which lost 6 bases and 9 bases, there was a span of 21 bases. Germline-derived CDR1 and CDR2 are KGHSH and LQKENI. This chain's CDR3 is CASSLTRFPASEQFF. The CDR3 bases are TGTGCCAGCTCCCTTACTAGATTTCCAGCAAGTGAGCAGTTCTTC.

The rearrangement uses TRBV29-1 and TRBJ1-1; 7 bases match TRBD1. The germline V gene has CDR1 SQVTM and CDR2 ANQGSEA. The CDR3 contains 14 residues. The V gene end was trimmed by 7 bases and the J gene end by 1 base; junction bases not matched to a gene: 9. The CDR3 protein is CSGSPGTANTEAFF. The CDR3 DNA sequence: TGCAGCGGATCGCCCGGGACAGCGAACACTGAAGCTTTCTTT.

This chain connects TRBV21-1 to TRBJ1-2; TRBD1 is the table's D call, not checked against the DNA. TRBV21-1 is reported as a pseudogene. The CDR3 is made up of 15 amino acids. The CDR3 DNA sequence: TGTGCCAGCAGCAAACAGCTTAAACAGCCCTATGGCTACACCTTC. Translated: CASSKQLKQPYGYTF.

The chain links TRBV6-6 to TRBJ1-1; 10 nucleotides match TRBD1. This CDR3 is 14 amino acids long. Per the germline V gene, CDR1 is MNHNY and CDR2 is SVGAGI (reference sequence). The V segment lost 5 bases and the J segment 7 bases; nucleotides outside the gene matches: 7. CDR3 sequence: CASSPPRDRGEAFF. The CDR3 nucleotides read TGTGCCAGCAGTCCCCCTCGGGACAGGGGTGAAGCTTTCTTT.

In DNA form, the CDR3 reads TGTGCCAGCAGTCTCCCAGGGGGGTATGGCTACACCTTC. It codes for CASSLPGGYGYTF. The J gene is TRBJ1-2, the V gene TRBV27; 7 bases align to TRBD1. V trimming: 5 bases; J trimming: 5 bases; junction bases outside the gene matches: 5. This CDR3 region has 13 residues. CDR1 is MNHEY and CDR2 is SMNVEV in the germline V gene (reference sequence).

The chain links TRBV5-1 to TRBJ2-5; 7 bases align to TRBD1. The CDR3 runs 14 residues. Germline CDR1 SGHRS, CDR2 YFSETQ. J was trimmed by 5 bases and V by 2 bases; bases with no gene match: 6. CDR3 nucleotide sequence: TGCGCCAGCAGCTTACAGGGGAAAGGGGAGACCCAGTACTTC. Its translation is CASSLQGKGETQYF.

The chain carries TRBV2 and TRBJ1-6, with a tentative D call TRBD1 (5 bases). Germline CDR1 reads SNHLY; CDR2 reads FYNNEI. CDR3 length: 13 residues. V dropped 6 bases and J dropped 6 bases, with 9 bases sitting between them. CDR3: CASRTEINSPLHF. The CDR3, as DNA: TGTGCCAGCAGGACAGAAATTAATTCACCCCTCCACTTT.

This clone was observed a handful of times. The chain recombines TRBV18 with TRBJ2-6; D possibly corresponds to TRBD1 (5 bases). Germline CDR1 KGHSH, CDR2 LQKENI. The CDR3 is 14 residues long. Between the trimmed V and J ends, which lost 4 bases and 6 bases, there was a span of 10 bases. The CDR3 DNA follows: TGTGCCAGCTCACTAATAGGGGAGGCCAACGTCCTGACTTTC. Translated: CASSLIGEANVLTF.

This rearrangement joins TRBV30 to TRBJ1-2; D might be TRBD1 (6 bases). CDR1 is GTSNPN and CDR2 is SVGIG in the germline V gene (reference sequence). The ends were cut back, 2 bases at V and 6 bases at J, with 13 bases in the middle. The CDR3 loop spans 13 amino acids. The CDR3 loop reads CAWSHRVTNGYTF. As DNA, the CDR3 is TGTGCCTGGAGTCACAGGGTGACGAATGGCTACACCTTC.

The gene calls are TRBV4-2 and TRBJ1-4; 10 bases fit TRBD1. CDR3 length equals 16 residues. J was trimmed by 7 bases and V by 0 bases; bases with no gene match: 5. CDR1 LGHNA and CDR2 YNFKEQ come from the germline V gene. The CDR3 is CASSQDGTGEGEKLFF. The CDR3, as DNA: TGTGCCAGCAGCCAAGATGGGACAGGGGAGGGTGAAAAACTGTTTTTT.

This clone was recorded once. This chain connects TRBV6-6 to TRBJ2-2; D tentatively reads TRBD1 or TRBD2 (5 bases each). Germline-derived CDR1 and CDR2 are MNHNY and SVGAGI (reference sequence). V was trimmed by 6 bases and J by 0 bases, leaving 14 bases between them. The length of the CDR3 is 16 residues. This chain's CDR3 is CASRPQTAANTGELFF. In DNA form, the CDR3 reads TGTGCCAGCAGACCTCAGACAGCGGCGAACACCGGGGAGCTGTTTTTT.

The CDR3 is CASSPLGGLQETQYF. In DNA, the CDR3 is TGTGCCAGCAGCCCTCTGGGGGGACTCCAAGAGACCCAGTACTTC. This chain connects TRBV5-4 to TRBJ2-5; D perhaps matches TRBD2 (6 bases). The germline V and J ends were trimmed by 4 bases and 1 base, with 14 bases remaining between them. CDR1 SGHNT and CDR2 YYREEE come from the germline V gene (reference sequence). The CDR3 consists of 15 residues.

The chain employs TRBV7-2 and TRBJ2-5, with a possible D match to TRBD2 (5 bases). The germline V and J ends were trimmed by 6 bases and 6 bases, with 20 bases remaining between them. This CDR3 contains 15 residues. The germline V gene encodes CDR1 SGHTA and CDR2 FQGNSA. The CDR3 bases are TGTGCCAGCAGTCAACCTCTAGCCATCGGGAAGACCCAGTACTTC. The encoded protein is CASSQPLAIGKTQYF. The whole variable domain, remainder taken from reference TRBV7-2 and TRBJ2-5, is GAGVSQSPSNKVTEKGKDVELRCDPISGHTALYWYRQSLGQGLEFLIYFQGNSAPDKSGLPSDRFSAERTGGSVSTLTIQRTQQEDSAVYLCASSQPLAIGKTQYFGPGTRLLVL.

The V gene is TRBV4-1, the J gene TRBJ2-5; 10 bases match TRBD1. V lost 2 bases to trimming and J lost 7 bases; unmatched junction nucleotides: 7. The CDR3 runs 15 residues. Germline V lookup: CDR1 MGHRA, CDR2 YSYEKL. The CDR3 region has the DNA TGCGCCAGCAGCCAATTGACAGGGGGCGCAGGGACCCAGTACTTC. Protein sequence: CASSQLTGGAGTQYF.

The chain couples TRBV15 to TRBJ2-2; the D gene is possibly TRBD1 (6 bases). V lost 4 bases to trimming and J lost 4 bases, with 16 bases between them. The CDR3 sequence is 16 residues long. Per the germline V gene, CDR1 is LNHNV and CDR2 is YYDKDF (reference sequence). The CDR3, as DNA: TGTGCCACCAGCACGTCGACAGGCGAGGGCACCGGGGAGCTGTTTTTT. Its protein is CATSTSTGEGTGELFF. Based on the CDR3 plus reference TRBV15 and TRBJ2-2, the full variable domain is DAMVIQNPRYQVTQFGKPVTLSCSQTLNHNVMYWYQQKSSQAPKLLFHYYDKDFNNEADTPDNFQSRRPNTSFCFLDIRSPGLGDTAMYLCATSTSTGEGTGELFFGEGSRLTVL.

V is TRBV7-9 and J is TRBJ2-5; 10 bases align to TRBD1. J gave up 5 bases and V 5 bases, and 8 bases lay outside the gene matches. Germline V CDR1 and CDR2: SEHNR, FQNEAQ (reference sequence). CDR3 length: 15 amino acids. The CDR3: CASSPDRGQTETQYF. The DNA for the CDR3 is TGTGCCAGCAGCCCCGACAGGGGGCAAACGGAGACCCAGTACTTC.

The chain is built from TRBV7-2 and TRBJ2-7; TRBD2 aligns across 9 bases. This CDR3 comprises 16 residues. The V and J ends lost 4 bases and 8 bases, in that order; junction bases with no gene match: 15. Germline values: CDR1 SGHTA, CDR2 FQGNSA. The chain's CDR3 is CASSSNPPGTSFQQYF. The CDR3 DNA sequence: TGTGCCAGCAGCTCAAACCCCCCCGGGACTAGCTTCCAGCAGTACTTC.